The T cell receptor beta chain under discussion was sequenced for a study of technical replicates of blood from several donors. TCRdb keeps only in-frame clones here, not all; method: immunoSEQ multiplex PCR. The data hold 65,000 to 90,000 clones, with around 94% observed a single time. This receptor was identified in a human donor in good health. The sample taken for sequencing was T cells isolated from PBMCs.

DNA for the CDR3: TGTGCCAGCAGCCAAGTAGGGGACTACTATGGCTACACCTTC. Amino acids: CASSQVGDYYGYTF. The genes are TRBV4-2 and TRBJ1-2, with D possibly TRBD1 on 5 matching bases. Germline V lookup: CDR1 LGHNA, CDR2 YNFKEQ. V was cut by 1 base and J by 3 bases, with 9 bases left in between. This CDR3 region has 14 residues.